Presented here are 2 T cell receptor beta chains from one specimen sequenced in a study of Ad26.COV2.S vaccination and SARS-CoV-2 variants. Clones were read by immunoSEQ multiplex PCR, and TCRdb kept only the in-frame ones, dropping some. This repertoire shows over 85,000 clones, around three quarters found once; its top ten account for around 16%. The sample here was peripheral blood, taken after recovery from COVID-19. The origin of the receptors is a human donor who had recovered from COVID-19.

This clone occurred once. This chain connects TRBV6-5 to TRBJ2-1; 10 positions match TRBD2. The V gene end was trimmed by 6 bases and the J gene end by 3 bases; junction bases not matched to a gene: 5. The CDR3 consists of 15 residues. Germline values: CDR1 MNHEY, CDR2 SVGAGI. CDR3 sequence reads: CASSRKRGGYNEQFF. CDR3 DNA sequence: TGTGCCAGCAGCAGGAAGCGGGGGGGCTACAATGAGCAGTTCTTC.

The chain employs TRBV4-1 and TRBJ1-3; D possibly corresponds to TRBD1 (6 bases). Germline V gene sequence: CDR1 MGHRA, CDR2 YSYEKL. V was shortened by 4 bases and J by 0 bases, with 13 bases between the two germline ends. The CDR3 runs to 16 residues. The CDR3, as DNA: TGCGCCAGCAGCCGCGGACAGCTTCTCTCTGGAAACACCATATATTTT. Translation: CASSRGQLLSGNTIYF.